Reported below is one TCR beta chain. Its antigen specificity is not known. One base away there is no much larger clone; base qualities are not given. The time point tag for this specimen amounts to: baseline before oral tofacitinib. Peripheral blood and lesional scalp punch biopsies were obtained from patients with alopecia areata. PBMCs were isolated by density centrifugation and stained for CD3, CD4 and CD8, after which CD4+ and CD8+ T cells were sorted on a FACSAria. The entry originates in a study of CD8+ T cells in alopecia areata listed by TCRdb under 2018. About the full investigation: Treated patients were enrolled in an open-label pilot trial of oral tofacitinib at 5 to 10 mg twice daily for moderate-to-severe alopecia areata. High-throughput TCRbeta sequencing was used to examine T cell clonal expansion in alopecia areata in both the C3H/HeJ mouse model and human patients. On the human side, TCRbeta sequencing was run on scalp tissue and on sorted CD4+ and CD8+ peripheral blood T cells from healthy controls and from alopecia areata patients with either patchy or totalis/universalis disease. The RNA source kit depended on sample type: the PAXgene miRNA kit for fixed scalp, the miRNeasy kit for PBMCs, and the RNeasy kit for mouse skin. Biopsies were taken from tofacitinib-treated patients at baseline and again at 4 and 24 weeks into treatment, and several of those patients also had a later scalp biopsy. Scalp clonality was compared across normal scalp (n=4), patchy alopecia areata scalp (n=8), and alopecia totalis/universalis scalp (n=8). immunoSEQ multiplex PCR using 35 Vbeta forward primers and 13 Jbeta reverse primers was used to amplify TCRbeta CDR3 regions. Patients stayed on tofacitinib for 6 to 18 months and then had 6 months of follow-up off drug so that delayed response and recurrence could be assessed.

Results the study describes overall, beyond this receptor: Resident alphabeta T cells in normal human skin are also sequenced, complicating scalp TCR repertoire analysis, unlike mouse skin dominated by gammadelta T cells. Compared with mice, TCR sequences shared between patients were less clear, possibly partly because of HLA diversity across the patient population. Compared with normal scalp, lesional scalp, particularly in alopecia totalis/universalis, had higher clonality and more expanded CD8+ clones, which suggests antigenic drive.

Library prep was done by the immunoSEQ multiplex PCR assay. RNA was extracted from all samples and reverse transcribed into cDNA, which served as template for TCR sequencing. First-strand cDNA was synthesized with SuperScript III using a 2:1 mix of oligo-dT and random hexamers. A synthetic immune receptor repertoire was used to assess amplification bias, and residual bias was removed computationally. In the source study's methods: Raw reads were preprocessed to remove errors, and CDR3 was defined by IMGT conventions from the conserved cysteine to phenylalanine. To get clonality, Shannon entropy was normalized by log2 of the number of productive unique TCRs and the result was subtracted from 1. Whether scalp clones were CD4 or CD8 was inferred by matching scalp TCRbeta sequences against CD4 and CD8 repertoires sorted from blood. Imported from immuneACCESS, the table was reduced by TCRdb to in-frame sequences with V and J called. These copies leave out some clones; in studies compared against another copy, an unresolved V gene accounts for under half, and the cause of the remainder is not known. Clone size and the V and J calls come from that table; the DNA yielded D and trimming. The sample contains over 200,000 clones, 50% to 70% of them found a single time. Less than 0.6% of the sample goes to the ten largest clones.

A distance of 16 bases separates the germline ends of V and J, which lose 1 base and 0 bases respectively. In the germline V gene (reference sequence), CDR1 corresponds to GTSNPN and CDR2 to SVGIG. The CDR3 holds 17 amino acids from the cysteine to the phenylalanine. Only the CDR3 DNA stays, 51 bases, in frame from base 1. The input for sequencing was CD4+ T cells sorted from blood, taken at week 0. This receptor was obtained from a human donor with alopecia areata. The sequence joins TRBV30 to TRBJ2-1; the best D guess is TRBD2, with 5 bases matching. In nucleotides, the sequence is TGTGCCTGGAGTGCCCGATCGACTATCCTCTCCTACAATGAGCAGTTCTTC. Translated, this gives CAWSARSTILSYNEQFF.